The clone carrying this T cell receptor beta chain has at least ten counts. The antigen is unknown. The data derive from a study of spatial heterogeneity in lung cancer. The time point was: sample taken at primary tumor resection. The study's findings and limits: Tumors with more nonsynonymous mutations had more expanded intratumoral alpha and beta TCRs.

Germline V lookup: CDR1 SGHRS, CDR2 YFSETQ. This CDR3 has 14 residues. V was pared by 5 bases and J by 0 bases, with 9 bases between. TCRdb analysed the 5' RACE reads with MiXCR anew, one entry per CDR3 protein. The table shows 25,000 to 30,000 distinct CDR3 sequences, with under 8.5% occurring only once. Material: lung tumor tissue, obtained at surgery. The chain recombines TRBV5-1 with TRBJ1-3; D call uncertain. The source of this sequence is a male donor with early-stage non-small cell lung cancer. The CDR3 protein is CASSVADSGNTIYF. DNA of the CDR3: TGCGCCAGCAGTGTGGCGGACTCTGGAAACACCATATATTTT.